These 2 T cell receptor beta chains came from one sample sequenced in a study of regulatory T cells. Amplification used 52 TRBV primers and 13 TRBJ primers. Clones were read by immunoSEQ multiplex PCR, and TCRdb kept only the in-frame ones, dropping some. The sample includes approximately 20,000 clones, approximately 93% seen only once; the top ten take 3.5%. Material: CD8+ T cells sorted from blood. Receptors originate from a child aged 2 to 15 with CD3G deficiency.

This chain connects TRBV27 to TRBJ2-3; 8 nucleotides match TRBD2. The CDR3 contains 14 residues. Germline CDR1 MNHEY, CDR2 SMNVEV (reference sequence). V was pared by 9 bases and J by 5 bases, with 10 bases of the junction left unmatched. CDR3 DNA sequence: TGTGCCAGTCGAGCGGGAGTAATGGGAGATACGCAGTATTTT. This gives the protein CASRAGVMGDTQYF.

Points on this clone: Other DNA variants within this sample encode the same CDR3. DNA for the CDR3: TGTGCCAGTAGTATCGGATCGAGCTCCTACAATGAGCAGTTCTTC. This sequence encodes CASSIGSSSYNEQFF. This chain uses TRBV19 with TRBJ2-1; D uncertain. Trimming left V 3 bases short and J 0 bases short, with 9 bases between. Germline CDR1 reads LNHDA; CDR2 reads SQIVND (reference sequence). The CDR3 runs 15 residues.